This T cell receptor (beta chain) was sequenced during a study of T cells in Graves' hyperthyroidism and ophthalmopathy. Regions amplified from RNA transcripts were the TCR beta CDR3 regions. In the first-round RT-PCR of the TCR CDR3, the HTBI primer set was used. TCRdb passed the multiplex PCR reads through MiXCR, listing each CDR3 protein once. The table shows approximately 600,000 distinct CDR3 sequences, with approximately 14% occurring only once. This clonotype was recorded at least ten times. The CDR3 totals 17 residues. The V gene's germline CDR1 is MDHEN and CDR2 SYDVKM. Deletions cut 4 bases from V and 3 bases from J, with 19 bases between.

The clonotype comes from a woman between 40 and 55 years old with Graves' ophthalmopathy. The specimen sequenced was blood. This chain joins TRBV28 and TRBJ1-5, with no clear D. As DNA, the CDR3 is TGTGCCAGCAGTTCGATCGAGACACTTAGACTCAATCAGCCCCAGCATTTT. It encodes CASSSIETLRLNQPQHF.